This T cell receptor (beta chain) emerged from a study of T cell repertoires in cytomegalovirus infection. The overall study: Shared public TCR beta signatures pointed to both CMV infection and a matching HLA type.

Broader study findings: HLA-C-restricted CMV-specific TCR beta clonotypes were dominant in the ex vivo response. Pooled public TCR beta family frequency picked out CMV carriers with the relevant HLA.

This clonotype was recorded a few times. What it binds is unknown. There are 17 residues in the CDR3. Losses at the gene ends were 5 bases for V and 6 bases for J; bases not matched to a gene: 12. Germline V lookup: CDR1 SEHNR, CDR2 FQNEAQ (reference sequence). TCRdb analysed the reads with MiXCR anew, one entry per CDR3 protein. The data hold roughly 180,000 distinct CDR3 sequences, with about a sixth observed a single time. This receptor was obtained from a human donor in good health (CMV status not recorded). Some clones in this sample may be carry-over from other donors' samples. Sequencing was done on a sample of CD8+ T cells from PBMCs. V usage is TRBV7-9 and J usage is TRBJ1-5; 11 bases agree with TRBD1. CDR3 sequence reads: CASSLAGTGGPTQPQHF. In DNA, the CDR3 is TGTGCCAGCAGCCTCGCCGGGACAGGGGGTCCCACTCAGCCCCAGCATTTT.